Reported below is one T cell receptor (beta chain). V was shortened by 6 bases and J by 6 bases, with 14 bases between the two germline ends. This CDR3 has 14 amino acids. Germline V gene data show CDR1 as MNHEY and CDR2 as SVGAGI. Authors' methods: Quantification of nucleated cells was approximated via reference gene primer amplification. Sequencing used immunoSEQ multiplex PCR; TCRdb keeps in-frame clones, though not all of them. The DNA gave D and trimming, while V, J and clone size come from that table. The table records over 350,000 clones, roughly nine tenths of them present only once. The data were obtained in a study of blood T cell repertoires in COVID-19. Participants were aged roughly 18 to 90 years, lived in 20 to 30 US areas, and enrolled virtually. Assignments of participants to cohorts depended upon their own reported clinical history.

The sequence was collected from a woman aged 18 to 35 with acute COVID-19. The sequencing sample was made of PBMCs or T cells enriched from blood (not recorded which). The J gene is TRBJ2-2, the V gene TRBV6-5, with D possibly being TRBD1 (6 bases). CDR3 loop: CASSPIQGPGELFF. CDR3 nucleotide sequence: TGTGCCAGCAGCCCAATACAGGGACCCGGGGAGCTGTTTTTT.